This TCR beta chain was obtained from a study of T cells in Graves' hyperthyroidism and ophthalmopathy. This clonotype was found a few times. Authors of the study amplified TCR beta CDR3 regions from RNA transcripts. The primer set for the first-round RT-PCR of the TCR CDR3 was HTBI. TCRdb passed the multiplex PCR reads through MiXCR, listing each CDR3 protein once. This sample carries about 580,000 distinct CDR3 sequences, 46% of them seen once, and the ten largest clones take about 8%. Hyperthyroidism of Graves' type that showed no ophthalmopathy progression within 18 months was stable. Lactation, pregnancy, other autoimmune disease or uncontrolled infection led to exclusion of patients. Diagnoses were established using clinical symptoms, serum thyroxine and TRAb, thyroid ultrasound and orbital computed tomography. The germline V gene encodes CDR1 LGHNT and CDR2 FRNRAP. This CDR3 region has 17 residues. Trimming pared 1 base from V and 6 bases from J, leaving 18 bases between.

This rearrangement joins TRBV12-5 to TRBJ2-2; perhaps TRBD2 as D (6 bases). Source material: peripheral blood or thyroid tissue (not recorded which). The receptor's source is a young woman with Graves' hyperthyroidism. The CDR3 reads CASGLDAGLLRAGELFF. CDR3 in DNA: TGTGCTAGTGGTTTGGACGCGGGACTCCTAAGGGCCGGGGAGCTGTTTTTT.